This paragraph covers one TCR beta chain sequence. Its matching antigen is unknown. Clones were sequenced by immunoSEQ multiplex PCR, and TCRdb holds only the in-frame ones, with some missing. This table holds approximately 17,000 clones, around 80% found once. Germline V gene sequence: CDR1 MNHEY, CDR2 SVGAGI. Trimming removed 9 bases from V and 3 bases from J; junction bases left unmatched: 8. The CDR3 is made up of 15 amino acids. The sample belongs to a study of T cells in localized non-small cell lung cancer. Study-wide points: One tumor region alone was sequenced, and heterogeneity therefore remains possible. Adjacent lung was found to contain a median about 50 of the top 100 tumor clones. T cell clonality was highest in uninvolved adjacent lung, above tumor. Overall survival was longer when the density of T cells in the blood was higher.

This chain links TRBV6-5 with TRBJ1-6, with 7 positions matching TRBD1. The sequence was obtained from a male donor at least 60 years old with stage I lung adenocarcinoma. The source material was peripheral blood, sampled before any cancer treatment. The CDR3 DNA reads TGTGCCAGTCAGCCCGACAGGGTCTATAATTCACCCCTCCACTTT. Translating it yields CASQPDRVYNSPLHF.